This T cell receptor (beta chain) stems from a study of CD8+ T cells in alopecia areata. Study findings and constraints: Tofacitinib significantly decreased scalp clonality and expanded CD8+ clones among top 100.

This CDR3 is built from 15 residues. Germline CDR1 and CDR2: GTSNPN and SVGIG (reference sequence). After removal of 2 bases from V and 0 bases from J, the junction contained 4 bases not matched to a gene. As regards this clone: The antigen is unknown.

Extracted RNA was reverse transcribed into cDNA, the sequencing template. Produced via immunoSEQ multiplex PCR; TCRdb's table is partial and in-frame only. The data hold 100,000 to 150,000 clones, with about three fifths observed a single time. Treatment noted: oral pan-JAK inhibitor, 5-10 mg twice daily. The sequence was collected from a human donor with alopecia areata. The rearrangement joins TRBV30 to TRBJ2-1; 7 bases are shared with TRBD2. The starting material was CD8+ T cells sorted from blood, obtained at week 4, from a patient treated with tofacitinib. The CDR3 DNA reads as TGTGCCTGGAGTTGGTGGGGGGGCTCCTACAATGAGCAGTTCTTC. Translated: CAWSWWGGSYNEQFF.